This T cell receptor beta chain stems from a study of shared clonotypes between healthy human individuals. Clones were sequenced by immunoSEQ multiplex PCR, and TCRdb holds only the in-frame ones, with some missing. The table records millions of clones, approximately 93% of them present only once. The length of the CDR3 is 15 residues. Trimming removed 0 bases from V and 2 bases from J, with 10 bases in between. The V gene's germline CDR1 is LGHNA and CDR2 YNFKEQ. HIV-negative, healthy adults without recent acute infections or vaccinations were the donors. Sample: naive CD4+ T cells from PBMCs. The subset was: CD45RA+ positively selected. This receptor was obtained from a man aged 18 to 29 in good health. Some clones in this sample may be carry-over from other donors' samples. This chain links TRBV4-2 with TRBJ1-2; no definite D call. The CDR3 loop is CASSQDMSQNYGYTF. CDR3 bases: TGTGCCAGCAGCCAAGATATGTCGCAGAACTATGGCTACACCTTC.